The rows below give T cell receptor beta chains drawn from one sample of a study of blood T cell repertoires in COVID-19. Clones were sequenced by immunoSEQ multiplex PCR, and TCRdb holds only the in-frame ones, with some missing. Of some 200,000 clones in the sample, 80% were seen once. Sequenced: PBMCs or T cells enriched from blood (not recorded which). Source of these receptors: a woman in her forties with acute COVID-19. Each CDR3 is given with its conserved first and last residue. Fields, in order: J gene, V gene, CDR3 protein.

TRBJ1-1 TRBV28 CASSLMSVNTEAFF
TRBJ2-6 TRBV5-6 CASSGDRSGANVLTF
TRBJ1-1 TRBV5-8 CASSYMGGRVHEAFF
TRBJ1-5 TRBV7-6 CASSLGGGFNQPQHF
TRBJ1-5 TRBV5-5 CASRSGTGNQPQHF
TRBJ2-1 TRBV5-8 CASSLGGGTYNEQFF
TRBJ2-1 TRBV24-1 CATSDFPRGQNEQFF
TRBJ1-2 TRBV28 CASSYLRGGYTF
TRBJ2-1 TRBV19 CASTPGGGGRAAQFF
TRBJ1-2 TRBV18 CASSPSYGYTF